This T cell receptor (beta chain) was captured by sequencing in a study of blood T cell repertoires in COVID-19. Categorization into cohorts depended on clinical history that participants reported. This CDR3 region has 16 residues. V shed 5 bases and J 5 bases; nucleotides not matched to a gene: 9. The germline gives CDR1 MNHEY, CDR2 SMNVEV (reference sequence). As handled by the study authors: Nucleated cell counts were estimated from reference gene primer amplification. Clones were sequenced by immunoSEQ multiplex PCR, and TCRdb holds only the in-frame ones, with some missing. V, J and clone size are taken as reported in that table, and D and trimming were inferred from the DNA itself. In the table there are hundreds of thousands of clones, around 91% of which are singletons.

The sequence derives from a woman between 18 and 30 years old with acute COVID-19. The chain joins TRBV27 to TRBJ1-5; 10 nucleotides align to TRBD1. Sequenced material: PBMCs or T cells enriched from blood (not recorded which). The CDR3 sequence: CASSPIDRGPDQPQHF. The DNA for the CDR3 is TGTGCCAGCAGTCCCATCGACAGGGGGCCCGATCAGCCCCAGCATTTT.